This entry features one T cell receptor beta chain sequence. Germline V lookup: CDR1 SNHLY, CDR2 FYNNEI. V dropped 7 bases and J dropped 3; count of bases not matched to a gene: 4. The CDR3 runs 13 residues. The data were taken from a study of blood T cell repertoires in COVID-19. Study-level background: From T cells, B-cell-depleted T cells, or PBMCs came the material, which was cDNA or gDNA.

How the authors handled the data: Counts of nucleated cells, estimated from reference gene primer amplification, were obtained. TCRdb's table, derived via immunoSEQ multiplex PCR, lists solely in-frame clones and lacks some. That table gives V, J and clone size, and the DNA gave D and trimming. Among 140,000 to 150,000 clones listed, 84% were seen once. Material: peripheral blood. The source of this sequence is a human donor in a cohort sampled during active COVID-19. This chain uses TRBV2 with TRBJ2-7; 9 bases match TRBD1. Written as DNA, the CDR3 is TGTGCCAGCATTAGGACAGGGGACTACGAGCAGTACGTC. This sequence encodes CASIRTGDYEQYV.